The T cell receptor beta chain under discussion was sequenced for a study of blood T cell repertoires in COVID-19. Data came from immunoSEQ multiplex PCR; TCRdb stores just in-frame clones and leaves some out. The sample holds over 130,000 clones, approximately 86% seen once. CDR1 and CDR2 from the germline V gene are SEHNR and FQNEAQ (reference sequence). With V trimmed by 5 bases and J by 8 bases, 5 bases remained unmatched. CDR3 length equals 15 residues. This sequence originates from a human donor in a cohort sampled during active COVID-19. The V and J genes are TRBV7-9 and TRBJ2-1; 14 bases are shared with TRBD2. Sequencing input: peripheral blood. The CDR3 region is CASSNGTSGSHEQFF. DNA for the CDR3: TGTGCCAGCAGCAACGGGACTAGCGGGAGTCATGAGCAGTTCTTC.